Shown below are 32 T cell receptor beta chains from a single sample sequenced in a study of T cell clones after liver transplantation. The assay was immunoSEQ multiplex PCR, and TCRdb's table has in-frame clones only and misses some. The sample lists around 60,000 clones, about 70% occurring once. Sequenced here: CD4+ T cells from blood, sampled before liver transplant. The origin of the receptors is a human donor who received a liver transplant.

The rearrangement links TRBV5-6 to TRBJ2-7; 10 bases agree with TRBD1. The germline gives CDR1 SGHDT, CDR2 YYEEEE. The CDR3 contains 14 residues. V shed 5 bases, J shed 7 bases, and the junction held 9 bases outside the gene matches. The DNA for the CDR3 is TGTGCCAGCAGTCGGGTCGGGACAGGGGAAGAGCAGTACTTC. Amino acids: CASSRVGTGEEQYF.

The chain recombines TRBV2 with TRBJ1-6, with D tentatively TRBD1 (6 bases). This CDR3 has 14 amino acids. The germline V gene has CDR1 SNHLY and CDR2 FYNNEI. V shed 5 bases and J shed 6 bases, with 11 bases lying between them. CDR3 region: CASSPDRFNSPLHF. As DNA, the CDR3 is TGTGCCAGCAGTCCTGACAGGTTTAATTCACCCCTCCACTTT.

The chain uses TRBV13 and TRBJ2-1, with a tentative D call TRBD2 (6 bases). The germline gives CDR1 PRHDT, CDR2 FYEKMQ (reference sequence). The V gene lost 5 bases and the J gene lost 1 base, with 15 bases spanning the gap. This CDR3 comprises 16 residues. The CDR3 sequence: CASSVGGGASYNEQFF. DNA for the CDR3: TGTGCCAGCAGCGTGGGGGGTGGGGCTTCCTACAATGAGCAGTTCTTC.

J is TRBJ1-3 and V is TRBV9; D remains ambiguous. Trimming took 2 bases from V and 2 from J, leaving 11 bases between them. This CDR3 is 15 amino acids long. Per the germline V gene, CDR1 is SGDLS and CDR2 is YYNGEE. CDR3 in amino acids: CASSVSAEAGNTIYF. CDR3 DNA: TGTGCCAGCAGCGTTTCCGCGGAGGCTGGAAACACCATATATTTT.

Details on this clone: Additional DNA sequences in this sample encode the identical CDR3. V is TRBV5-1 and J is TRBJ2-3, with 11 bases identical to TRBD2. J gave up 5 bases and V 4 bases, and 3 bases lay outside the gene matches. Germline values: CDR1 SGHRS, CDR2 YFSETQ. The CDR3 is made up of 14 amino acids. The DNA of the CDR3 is TGCGCCAGCAGCCCCACTAGCGGGGGAGATACGCAGTATTTT. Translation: CASSPTSGGDTQYF.

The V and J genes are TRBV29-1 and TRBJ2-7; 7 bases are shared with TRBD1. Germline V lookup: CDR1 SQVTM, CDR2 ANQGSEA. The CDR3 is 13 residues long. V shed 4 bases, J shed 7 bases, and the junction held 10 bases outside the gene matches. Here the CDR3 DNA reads TGCAGCGTTGGCGAGGGGGCCCTCCCGGAGCAGTACTTC. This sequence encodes CSVGEGALPEQYF.

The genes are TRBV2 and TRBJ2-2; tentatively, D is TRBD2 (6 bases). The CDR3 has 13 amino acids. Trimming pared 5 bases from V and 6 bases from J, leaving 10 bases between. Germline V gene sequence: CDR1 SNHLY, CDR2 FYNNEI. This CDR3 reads CASSFRLAGELFF. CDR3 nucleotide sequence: TGTGCCAGCAGTTTTCGACTAGCCGGGGAGCTGTTTTTT.

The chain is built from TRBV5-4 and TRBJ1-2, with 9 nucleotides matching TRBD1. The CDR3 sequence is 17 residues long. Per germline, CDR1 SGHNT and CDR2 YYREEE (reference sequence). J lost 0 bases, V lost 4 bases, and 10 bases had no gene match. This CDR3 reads CASSPGQGQTSNYGYTF. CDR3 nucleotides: TGTGCCAGCAGCCCCGGACAGGGGCAAACCTCTAACTATGGCTACACCTTC. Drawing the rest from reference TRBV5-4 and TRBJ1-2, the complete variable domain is ETGVTQSPTHLIKTRGQQVTLRCSSQSGHNTVSWYQQALGQGPQFIFQYYREEENGRGNFPPRFSGLQFPNYSSELNVNALELDDSALYLCASSPGQGQTSNYGYTFGSGTRLTVV.

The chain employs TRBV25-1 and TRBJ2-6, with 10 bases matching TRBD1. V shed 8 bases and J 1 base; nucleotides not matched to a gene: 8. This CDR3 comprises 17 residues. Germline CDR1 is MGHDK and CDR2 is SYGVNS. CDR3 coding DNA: TGTGCCAGCTCCTGGGACAGGGGAAATTCTGGGGCCAACGTCCTGACTTTC. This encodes CASSWDRGNSGANVLTF.

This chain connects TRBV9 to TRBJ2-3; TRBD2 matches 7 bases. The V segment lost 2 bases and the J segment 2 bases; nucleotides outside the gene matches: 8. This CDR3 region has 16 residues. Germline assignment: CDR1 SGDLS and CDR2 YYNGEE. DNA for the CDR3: TGTGCCAGCAGCGTCACCGCTAGCGGTCCCACAGATACGCAGTATTTT. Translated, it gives CASSVTASGPTDTQYF.

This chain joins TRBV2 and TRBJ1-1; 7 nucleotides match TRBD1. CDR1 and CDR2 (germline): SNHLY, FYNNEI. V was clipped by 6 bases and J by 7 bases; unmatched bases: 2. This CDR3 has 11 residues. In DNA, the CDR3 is TGTGCCAGCAGGGGGACAGTTGAAGCTTTCTTT. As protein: CASRGTVEAFF. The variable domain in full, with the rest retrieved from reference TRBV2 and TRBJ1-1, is EPEVTQTPSHQVTQMGQEVILRCVPISNHLYFYWYRQILGQKVEFLVSFYNNEISEKSEIFDDQFSVERPDGSNFTLKIRSTKLEDSAMYFCASRGTVEAFFGQGTRLTVV.

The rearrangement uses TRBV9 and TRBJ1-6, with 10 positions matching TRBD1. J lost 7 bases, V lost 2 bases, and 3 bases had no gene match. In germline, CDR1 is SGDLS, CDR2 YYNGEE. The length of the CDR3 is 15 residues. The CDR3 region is CASSVRTGGNSPLHF. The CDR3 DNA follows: TGTGCCAGCAGCGTCAGGACAGGGGGAAATTCACCCCTCCACTTT.

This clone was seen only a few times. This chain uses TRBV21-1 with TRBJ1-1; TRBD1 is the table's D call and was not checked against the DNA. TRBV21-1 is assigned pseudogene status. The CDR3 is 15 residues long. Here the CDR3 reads CASSSETGKSTEAFF. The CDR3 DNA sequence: TGTGCCAGCAGCAGTGAGACAGGGAAAAGCACTGAAGCTTTCTTT.

The CDR3, as DNA: TGTGCCAGCAGTATGAAGCGGGGGCCGACCAGCACAGATACGCAGTATTTT. Translating gives CASSMKRGPTSTDTQYF. The chain carries TRBV25-1 and TRBJ2-3; TRBD2 aligns across 8 bases. The CDR3 is made up of 17 amino acids. The junction had 10 bases not matched to a gene; V was cut back by 5 bases and J by 0 bases. Germline-derived CDR1 and CDR2 are MGHDK and SYGVNS.

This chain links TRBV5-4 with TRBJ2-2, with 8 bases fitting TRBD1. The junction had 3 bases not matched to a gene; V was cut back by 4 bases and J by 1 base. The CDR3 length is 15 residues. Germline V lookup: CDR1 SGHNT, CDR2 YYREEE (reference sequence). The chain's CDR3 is CASSRDRRNTGELFF. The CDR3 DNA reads TGTGCCAGCAGCAGGGACAGGCGGAACACCGGGGAGCTGTTTTTT.

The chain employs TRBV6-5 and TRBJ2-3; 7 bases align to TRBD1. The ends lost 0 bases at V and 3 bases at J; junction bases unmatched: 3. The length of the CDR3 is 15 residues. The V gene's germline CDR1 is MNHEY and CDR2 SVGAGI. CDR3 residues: CASSYSGGQTDTQYF. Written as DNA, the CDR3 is TGTGCCAGCAGTTACTCAGGGGGACAGACAGATACGCAGTATTTT.

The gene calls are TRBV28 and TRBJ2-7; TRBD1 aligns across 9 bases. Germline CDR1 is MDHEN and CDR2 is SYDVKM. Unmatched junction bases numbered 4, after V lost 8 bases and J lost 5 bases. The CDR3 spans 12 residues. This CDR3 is CASETGGNEQYF. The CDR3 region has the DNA TGTGCCAGCGAGACAGGGGGGAACGAGCAGTACTTC.

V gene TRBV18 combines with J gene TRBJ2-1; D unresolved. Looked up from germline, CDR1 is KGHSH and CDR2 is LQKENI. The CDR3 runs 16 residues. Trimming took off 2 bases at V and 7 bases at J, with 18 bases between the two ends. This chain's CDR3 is CASSPLARGLGNEQFF. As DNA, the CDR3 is TGTGCCAGCTCACCATTAGCCCGTGGCCTTGGGAATGAGCAGTTCTTC.

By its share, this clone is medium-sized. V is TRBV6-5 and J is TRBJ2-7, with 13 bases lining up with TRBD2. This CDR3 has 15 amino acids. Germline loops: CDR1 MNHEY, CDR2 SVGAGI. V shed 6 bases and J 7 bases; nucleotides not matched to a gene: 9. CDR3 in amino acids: CASSLTSGGPREQYF. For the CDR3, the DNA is TGTGCCAGCAGCCTGACTAGCGGGGGGCCTAGGGAGCAGTACTTC.

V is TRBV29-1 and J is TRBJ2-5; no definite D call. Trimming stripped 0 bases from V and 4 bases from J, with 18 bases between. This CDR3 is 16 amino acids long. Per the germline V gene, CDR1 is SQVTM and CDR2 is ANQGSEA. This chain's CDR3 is CSVEDMAGIGGETQYF. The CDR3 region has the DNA TGCAGCGTTGAAGATATGGCAGGAATAGGTGGAGAGACCCAGTACTTC.

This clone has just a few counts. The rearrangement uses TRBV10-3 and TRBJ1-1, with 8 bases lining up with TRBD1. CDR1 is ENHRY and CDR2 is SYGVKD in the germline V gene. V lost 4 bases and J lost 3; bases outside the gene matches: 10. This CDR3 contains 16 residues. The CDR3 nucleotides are TGTGCCATCAGTGCAAATTCCGGGACAGGCGACACTGAAGCTTTCTTT. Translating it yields CAISANSGTGDTEAFF.

CDR3 bases: TGTGCCAGCCGAGGCTACCCCTCTGGGGCCAACGTCCTGACTTTC. This encodes CASRGYPSGANVLTF. V and J are TRBV6-5 and TRBJ2-6; D remains ambiguous. Between the trimmed V and J ends, which lost 8 bases and 0 bases, there was a span of 11 bases. This CDR3 has 15 amino acids. In germline, CDR1 is MNHEY, CDR2 SVGAGI.

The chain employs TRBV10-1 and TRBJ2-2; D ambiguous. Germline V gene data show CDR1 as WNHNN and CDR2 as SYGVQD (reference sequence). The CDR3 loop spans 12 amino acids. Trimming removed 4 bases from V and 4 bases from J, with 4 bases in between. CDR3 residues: CASSGSTGELFF. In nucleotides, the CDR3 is TGCGCCAGCAGTGGCAGCACCGGGGAGCTGTTTTTT.

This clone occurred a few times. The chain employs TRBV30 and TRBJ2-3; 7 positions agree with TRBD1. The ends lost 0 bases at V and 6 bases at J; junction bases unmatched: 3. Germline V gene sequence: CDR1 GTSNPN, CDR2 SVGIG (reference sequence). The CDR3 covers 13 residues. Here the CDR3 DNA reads TGTGCCTGGAGTGTACAGGGGTCGGATACGCAGTATTTT. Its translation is CAWSVQGSDTQYF.

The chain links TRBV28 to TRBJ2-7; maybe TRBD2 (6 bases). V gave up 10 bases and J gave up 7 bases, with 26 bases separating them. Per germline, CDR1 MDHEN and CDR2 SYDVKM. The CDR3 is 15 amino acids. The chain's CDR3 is CAITRGLARAGEQYF. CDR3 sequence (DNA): TGTGCCATAACCAGAGGACTCGCTCGTGCGGGAGAGCAGTACTTC. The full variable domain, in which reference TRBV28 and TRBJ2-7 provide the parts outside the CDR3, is DVKVTQSSRYLVKRTGEKVFLECVQDMDHENMFWYRQDPGLGLRLIYFSYDVKMKEKGDIPEGYSVSREKKERFSLILESASTNQTSMYLCAITRGLARAGEQYFGPGTRLTVT.

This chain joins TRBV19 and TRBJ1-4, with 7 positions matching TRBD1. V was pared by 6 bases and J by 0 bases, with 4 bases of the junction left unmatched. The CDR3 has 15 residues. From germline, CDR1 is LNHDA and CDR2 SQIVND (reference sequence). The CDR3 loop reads CASRVQGSTNEKLFF. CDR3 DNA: TGTGCCAGTAGGGTACAGGGGTCAACTAATGAAAAACTGTTTTTT.

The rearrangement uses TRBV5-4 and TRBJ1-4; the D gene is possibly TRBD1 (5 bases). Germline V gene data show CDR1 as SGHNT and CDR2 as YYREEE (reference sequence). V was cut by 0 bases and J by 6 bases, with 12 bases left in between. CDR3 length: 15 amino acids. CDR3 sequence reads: CASSLEPGQDEKLFF. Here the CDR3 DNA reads TGTGCCAGCAGCTTGGAGCCAGGGCAGGATGAAAAACTGTTTTTT.

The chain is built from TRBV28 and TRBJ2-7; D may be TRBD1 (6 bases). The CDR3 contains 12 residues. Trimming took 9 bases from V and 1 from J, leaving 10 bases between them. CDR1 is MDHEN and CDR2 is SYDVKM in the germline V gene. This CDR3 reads CASHRESYEQYF. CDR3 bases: TGTGCCAGTCACAGGGAGTCCTACGAGCAGTACTTC.

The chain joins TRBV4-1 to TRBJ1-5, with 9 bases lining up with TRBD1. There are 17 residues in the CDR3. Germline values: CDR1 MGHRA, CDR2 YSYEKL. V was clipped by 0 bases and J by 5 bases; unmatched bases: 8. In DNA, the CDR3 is TGCGCCAGCAGCCAAGATCAACTTCGGACAGGGGATCAGCCCCAGCATTTT. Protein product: CASSQDQLRTGDQPQHF.

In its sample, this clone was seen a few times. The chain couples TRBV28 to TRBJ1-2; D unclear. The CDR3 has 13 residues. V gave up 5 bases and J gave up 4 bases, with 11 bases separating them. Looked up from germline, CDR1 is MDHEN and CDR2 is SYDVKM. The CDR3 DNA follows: TGTGCCAGCAGTCCCGAGGAGGGCTATGGCTACACCTTC. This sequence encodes CASSPEEGYGYTF.

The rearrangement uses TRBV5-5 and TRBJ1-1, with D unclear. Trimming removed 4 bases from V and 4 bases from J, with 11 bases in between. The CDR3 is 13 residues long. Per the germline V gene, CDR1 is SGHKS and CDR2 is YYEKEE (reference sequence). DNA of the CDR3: TGTGCCAGCAGCAAGAGAAGTGGCACTGAAGCTTTCTTT. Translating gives CASSKRSGTEAFF.

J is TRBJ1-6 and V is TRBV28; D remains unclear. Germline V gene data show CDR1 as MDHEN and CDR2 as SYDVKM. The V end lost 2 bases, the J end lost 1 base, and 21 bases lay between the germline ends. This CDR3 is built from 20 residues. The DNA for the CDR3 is TGTGCCAGCAGTTTACCCCCCACTTTCCTTGGTAGTTCCTATAATTCACCCCTCCACTTT. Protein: CASSLPPTFLGSSYNSPLHF.